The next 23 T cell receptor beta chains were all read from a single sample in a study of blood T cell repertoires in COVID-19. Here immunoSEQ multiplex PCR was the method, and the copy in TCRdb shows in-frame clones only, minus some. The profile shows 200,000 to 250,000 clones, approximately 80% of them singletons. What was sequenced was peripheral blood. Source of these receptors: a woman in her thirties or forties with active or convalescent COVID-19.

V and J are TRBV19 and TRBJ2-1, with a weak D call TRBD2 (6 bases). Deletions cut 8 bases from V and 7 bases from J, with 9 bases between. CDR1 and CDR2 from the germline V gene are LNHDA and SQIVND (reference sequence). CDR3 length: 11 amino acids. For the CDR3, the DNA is TGTGCCAGTTGGGCGGGGAATGAGCAGTTCTTC. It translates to CASWAGNEQFF. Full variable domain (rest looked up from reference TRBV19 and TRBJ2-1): DGGITQSPKYLFRKEGQNVTLSCEQNLNHDAMYWYRQDPGQGLRLIYYSQIVNDFQKGDIAEGYSVSREKKESFPLTVTSAQKNPTAFYLCASWAGNEQFFGPGTRLTVL.

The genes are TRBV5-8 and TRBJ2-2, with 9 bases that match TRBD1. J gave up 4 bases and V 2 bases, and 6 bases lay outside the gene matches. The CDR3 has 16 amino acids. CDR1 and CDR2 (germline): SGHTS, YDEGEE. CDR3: CASSLGGTGTTGELFF. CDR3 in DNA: TGTGCCAGCAGCTTAGGAGGGACAGGGACCACCGGGGAGCTGTTTTTT.

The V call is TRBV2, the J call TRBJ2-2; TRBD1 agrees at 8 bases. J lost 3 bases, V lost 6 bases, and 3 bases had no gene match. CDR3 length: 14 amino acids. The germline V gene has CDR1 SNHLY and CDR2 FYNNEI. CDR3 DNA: TGTGCCAGCAGAAAGGACAGGGACACCGGGGAGCTGTTTTTT. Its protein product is CASRKDRDTGELFF.

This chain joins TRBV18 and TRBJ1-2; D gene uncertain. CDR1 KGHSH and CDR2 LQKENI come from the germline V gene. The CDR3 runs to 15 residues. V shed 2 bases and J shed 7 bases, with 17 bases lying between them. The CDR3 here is CASSPSTDLLGGYTF. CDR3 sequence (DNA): TGTGCCAGCTCACCAAGCACAGATCTGTTAGGTGGCTACACCTTC. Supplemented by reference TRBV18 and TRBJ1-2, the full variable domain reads NAGVMQNPRHLVRRRGQEARLRCSPMKGHSHVYWYRQLPEEGLKFMVYLQKENIIDESGMPKERFSAEFPKEGPSILRIQQVVRGDSAAYFCASSPSTDLLGGYTFGSGTRLTVV.

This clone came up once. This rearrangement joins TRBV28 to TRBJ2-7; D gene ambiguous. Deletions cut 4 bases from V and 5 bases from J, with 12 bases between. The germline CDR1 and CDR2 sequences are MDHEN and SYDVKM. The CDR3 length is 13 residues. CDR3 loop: CASSYLDANEQYV. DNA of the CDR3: TGTGCCAGCAGTTATCTTGATGCGAACGAGCAGTACGTC.

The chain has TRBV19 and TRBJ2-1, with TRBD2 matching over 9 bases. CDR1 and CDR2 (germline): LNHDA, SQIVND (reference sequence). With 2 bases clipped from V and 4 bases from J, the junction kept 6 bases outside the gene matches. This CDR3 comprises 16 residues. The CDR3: CASSIIGGGGYNEQFF. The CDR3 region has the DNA TGTGCCAGTAGTATAATCGGCGGGGGGGGTTACAATGAGCAGTTCTTC.

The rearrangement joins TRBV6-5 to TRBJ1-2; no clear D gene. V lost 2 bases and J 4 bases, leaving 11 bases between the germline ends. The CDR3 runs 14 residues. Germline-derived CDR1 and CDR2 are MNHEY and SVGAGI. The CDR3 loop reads CASSYMAESYGYTF. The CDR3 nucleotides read TGTGCCAGCAGTTACATGGCAGAAAGCTATGGCTACACCTTC.

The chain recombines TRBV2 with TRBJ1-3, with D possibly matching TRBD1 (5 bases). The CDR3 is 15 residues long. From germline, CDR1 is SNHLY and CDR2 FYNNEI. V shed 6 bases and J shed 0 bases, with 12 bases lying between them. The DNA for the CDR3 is TGTGCCAGCAGACCCACAGGCCTCTCTGGAAACACCATATATTTT. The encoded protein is CASRPTGLSGNTIYF. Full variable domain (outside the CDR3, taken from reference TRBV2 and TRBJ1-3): EPEVTQTPSHQVTQMGQEVILRCVPISNHLYFYWYRQILGQKVEFLVSFYNNEISEKSEIFDDQFSVERPDGSNFTLKIRSTKLEDSAMYFCASRPTGLSGNTIYFGEGSWLTVV.

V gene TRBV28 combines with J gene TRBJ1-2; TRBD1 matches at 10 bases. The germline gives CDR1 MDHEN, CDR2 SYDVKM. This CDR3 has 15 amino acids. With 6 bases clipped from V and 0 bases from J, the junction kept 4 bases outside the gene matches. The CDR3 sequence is CASRGQGTSNYGYTF. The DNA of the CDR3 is TGTGCCAGCAGGGGACAGGGGACATCTAACTATGGCTACACCTTC.

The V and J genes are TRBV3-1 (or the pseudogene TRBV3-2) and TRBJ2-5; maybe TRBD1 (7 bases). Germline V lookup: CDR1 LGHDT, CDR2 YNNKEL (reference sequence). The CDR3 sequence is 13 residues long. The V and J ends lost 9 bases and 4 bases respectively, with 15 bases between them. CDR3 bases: TGTGCCAGTTCACAGGGGAGGTCAGAGACCCAGTACTTC. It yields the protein CASSQGRSETQYF.

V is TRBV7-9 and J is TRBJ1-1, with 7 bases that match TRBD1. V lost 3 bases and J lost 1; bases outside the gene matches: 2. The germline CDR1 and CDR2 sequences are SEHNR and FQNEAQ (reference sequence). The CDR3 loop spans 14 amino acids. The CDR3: CASSFWTGNTEAFF. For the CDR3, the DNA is TGTGCCAGCAGCTTTTGGACAGGGAACACTGAAGCTTTCTTT.

The CDR3 is CASSLEGISGANVLTF. CDR3 nucleotides: TGTGCCAGCAGCTTAGAGGGCATCTCTGGGGCCAACGTCCTGACTTTC. This chain links TRBV11-2 with TRBJ2-6; D ambiguous. Germline assignment: CDR1 SGHAT and CDR2 FQNNGV. Trimming left V 0 bases short and J 0 bases short, with 6 bases between. CDR3 length: 16 residues.

CDR3 sequence (DNA): TGTGCCAGCAGCCAAGGCCCGGGACAGGGTCACTACGAGCAGTACGTC. Amino acids: CASSQGPGQGHYEQYV. The V and J genes are TRBV3-1 (or the pseudogene TRBV3-2) and TRBJ2-7, with 9 bases lining up with TRBD1. Trimming took 1 base from V and 3 from J; bases not matched to a gene: 7. Germline CDR1 and CDR2: LGHDT and YNNKEL (reference sequence). The CDR3 spans 16 residues.

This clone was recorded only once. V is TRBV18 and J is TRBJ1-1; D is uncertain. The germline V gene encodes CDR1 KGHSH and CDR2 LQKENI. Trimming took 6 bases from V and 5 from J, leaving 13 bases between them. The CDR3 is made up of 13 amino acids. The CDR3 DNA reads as TGTGCCAGCTCCGTGGAGATGCGGACTGAAGCTTTCTTT. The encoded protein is CASSVEMRTEAFF.

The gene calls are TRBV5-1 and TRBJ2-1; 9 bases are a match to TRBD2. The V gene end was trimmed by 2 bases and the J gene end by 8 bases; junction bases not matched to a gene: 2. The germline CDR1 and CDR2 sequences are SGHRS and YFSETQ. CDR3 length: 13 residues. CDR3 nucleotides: TGCGCCAGCAGCTTCGGGACTAGCCATGAGCAGTTCTTC. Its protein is CASSFGTSHEQFF.

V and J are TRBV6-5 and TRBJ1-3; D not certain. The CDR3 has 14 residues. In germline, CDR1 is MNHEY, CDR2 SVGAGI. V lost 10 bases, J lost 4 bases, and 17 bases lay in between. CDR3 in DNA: TGTGCCACCACCTTATACGGGGTCGGAAACACCATATATTTT. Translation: CATTLYGVGNTIYF.

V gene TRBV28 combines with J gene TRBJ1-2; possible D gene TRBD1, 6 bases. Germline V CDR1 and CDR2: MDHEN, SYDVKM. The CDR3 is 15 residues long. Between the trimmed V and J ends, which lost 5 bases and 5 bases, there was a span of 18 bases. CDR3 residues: CASSDRRDIGYGYTF. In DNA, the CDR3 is TGTGCCAGCAGTGATCGCCGGGACATTGGGTATGGCTACACCTTC.

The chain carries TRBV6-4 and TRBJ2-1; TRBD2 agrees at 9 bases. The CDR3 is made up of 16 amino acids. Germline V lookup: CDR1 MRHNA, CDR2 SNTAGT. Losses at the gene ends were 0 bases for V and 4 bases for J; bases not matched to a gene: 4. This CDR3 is CASSDSSSGEYNEQFF. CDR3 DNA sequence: TGTGCCAGCAGTGACTCATCTAGCGGGGAATACAATGAGCAGTTCTTC.

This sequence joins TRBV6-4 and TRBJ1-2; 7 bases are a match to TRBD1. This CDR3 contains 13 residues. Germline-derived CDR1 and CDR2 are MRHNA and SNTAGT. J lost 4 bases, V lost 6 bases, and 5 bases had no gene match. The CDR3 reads CASSPTGSYGYTF. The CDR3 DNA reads TGTGCCAGCAGCCCGACAGGGAGCTATGGCTACACCTTC.

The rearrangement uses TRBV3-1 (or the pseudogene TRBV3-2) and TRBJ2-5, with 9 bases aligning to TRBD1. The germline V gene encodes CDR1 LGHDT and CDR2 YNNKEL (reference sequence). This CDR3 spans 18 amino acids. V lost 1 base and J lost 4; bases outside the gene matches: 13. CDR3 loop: CASSQVIPRDREGETQYF. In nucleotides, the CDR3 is TGTGCCAGCAGCCAAGTCATTCCCCGGGACAGGGAAGGAGAGACCCAGTACTTC.

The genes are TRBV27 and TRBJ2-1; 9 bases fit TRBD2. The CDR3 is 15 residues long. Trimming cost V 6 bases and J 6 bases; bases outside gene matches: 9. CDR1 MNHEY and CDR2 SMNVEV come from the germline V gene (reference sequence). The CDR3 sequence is CASRRLGLAINEQFF. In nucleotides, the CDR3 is TGTGCCAGCAGACGCCTCGGACTAGCGATCAATGAGCAGTTCTTC.

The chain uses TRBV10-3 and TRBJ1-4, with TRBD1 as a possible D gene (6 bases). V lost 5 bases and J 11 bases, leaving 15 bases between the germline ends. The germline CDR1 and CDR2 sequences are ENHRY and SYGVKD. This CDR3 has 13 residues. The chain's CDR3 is CAISSGGTPKLFF. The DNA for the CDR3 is TGTGCCATCAGTTCGGGAGGGACACCTAAACTGTTTTTT.

CDR3 sequence reads: CASSSDRDPYNEQFF. Written as DNA, the CDR3 is TGTGCCAGCAGCTCCGACAGGGATCCCTACAATGAGCAGTTCTTC. The chain recombines TRBV5-4 with TRBJ2-1; 7 bases agree with TRBD1. J lost 2 bases, V lost 3 bases, and 5 bases had no gene match. This CDR3 has 15 amino acids. The germline CDR1 and CDR2 sequences are SGHNT and YYREEE (reference sequence).